The clone carrying this T cell receptor (beta chain) occurred a few times. V shed 4 bases and J shed 3 bases, with 10 bases lying between them. CDR3 length: 14 residues. Germline CDR1 is KGHSH and CDR2 is LQKENI. The data stem from a study of OX40 agonist ivuxolimab in advanced cancers. Overall study context: Patients in dose escalation had liver, melanoma, kidney or head and neck cancers.

Clones were sequenced by immunoSEQ multiplex PCR, and TCRdb holds only the in-frame ones, with some missing. The sample has about 36,000 clones, roughly 81% seen once; the top ten hold roughly 20%. This TCR was sampled from an adult with an advanced solid tumor such as melanoma, head and neck, liver or kidney cancer. This specimen was CD4+ or CD8+ T cells sorted from blood, taken in a trial of the OX40 agonist ivuxolimab. V and J are TRBV18 and TRBJ1-5; a weak D match, TRBD1 (6 bases). The CDR3 DNA sequence: TGTGCCAGCTCACGCCGGGACACCAATCAGCCCCAGCATTTT. It is translated as CASSRRDTNQPQHF. Complete variable domain (other parts from reference TRBV18 and TRBJ1-5): NAGVMQNPRHLVRRRGQEARLRCSPMKGHSHVYWYRQLPEEGLKFMVYLQKENIIDESGMPKERFSAEFPKEGPSILRIQQVVRGDSAAYFCASSRRDTNQPQHFGDGTRLSIL.